The entry that follows covers one TCR beta chain sequence. Its antigen is still unknown. Clones were sequenced by immunoSEQ multiplex PCR, and TCRdb holds only the in-frame ones, with some missing. Seen here are 80,000 to 130,000 clones, less than 90% observed once, and the top ten hold about a sixth. These data come from a study of T cell responses to AZD1222 COVID-19 vaccine. General study results and limits: Regions 160-218 and 743-854 dominated among vaccine-associated CD4 TCRs spanning spike.

The germline gives CDR1 SGHDT, CDR2 YYEEEE. The CDR3 is made up of 13 amino acids. The V end lost 0 bases, the J end lost 8 bases, and 11 bases lay between the germline ends. This receptor was obtained from an adult in good health. This chain connects TRBV5-6 to TRBJ1-2; a weak D match, TRBD1 (6 bases). Sequencing was performed on peripheral blood, taken on day 0 of AZD1222 vaccination. The DNA of the CDR3 is TGTGCCAGCAGCTTGGAGGCAGGGGTAGGCTACACCTTC. This gives the protein CASSLEAGVGYTF.